Presented here are 13 T cell receptor beta chains from one specimen sequenced in a study of control samples from healthy donors and cancer patients. The protocol was immunoSEQ multiplex PCR, while the TCRdb copy is restricted to in-frame clones and leaves out a portion. The table lists tens of thousands of clones, nearly 90% of them singletons, with 5.5% to 7% in the top ten. Sequenced input: PBMCs. The receptors were gathered from a man in his sixties with colorectal cancer.

This chain uses TRBV7-9 with TRBJ1-1; D not certain. V lost 2 bases and J 1 base, leaving 8 bases between the germline ends. The CDR3 length is 14 residues. Germline loops: CDR1 SEHNR, CDR2 FQNEAQ (reference sequence). CDR3 loop: CASSLFGQNTEAFF. DNA of the CDR3: TGTGCCAGCAGCTTATTCGGCCAGAACACTGAAGCTTTCTTT.

The gene calls are TRBV27 and TRBJ1-1; possible D gene TRBD1, 5 bases. The germline V gene has CDR1 MNHEY and CDR2 SMNVEV (reference sequence). Trimming left V 6 bases short and J 0 bases short, with 11 bases between. The CDR3 spans 14 residues. Here the CDR3 DNA reads TGTGCCAGCAGAGTCACAGGTTTGAACACTGAAGCTTTCTTT. Its protein product is CASRVTGLNTEAFF.

The chain has TRBV19 and TRBJ2-7, with D perhaps assigned TRBD1 or TRBD2 (5 bases each). This CDR3 is built from 14 residues. Germline V gene lookup returns CDR1 LNHDA and CDR2 SQIVND (reference sequence). V shed 10 bases and J shed 2 bases, with 18 bases lying between them. The CDR3 here is CAKAERDRTYEQYF. The CDR3 region has the DNA TGTGCCAAAGCGGAGAGGGACCGAACCTACGAGCAGTACTTC. Based on the CDR3 plus reference TRBV19 and TRBJ2-7, the full variable domain is DGGITQSPKYLFRKEGQNVTLSCEQNLNHDAMYWYRQDPGQGLRLIYYSQIVNDFQKGDIAEGYSVSREKKESFPLTVTSAQKNPTAFYLCAKAERDRTYEQYFGPGTRLTVT.

For the CDR3, the DNA is TGTGCCAGCAGCTTGGGACAGGGGATTGAGACCCAGTACTTC. Protein product: CASSLGQGIETQYF. V gene TRBV11-2 combines with J gene TRBJ2-5; 10 bases line up with TRBD1. CDR1 SGHAT and CDR2 FQNNGV come from the germline V gene. J gave up 5 bases and V 3 bases, and 3 bases lay outside the gene matches. This CDR3 has 14 residues.

The chain is built from TRBV19 and TRBJ1-2; D might be TRBD1 (5 bases). The CDR3 runs to 14 residues. Deletions cut 9 bases from V and 0 bases from J, with 14 bases between. The germline V gene encodes CDR1 LNHDA and CDR2 SQIVND (reference sequence). The CDR3 sequence: CASRTGHTNYGYTF. The CDR3 DNA follows: TGTGCCAGCCGAACAGGCCATACTAACTATGGCTACACCTTC.

CDR3 region: CASSPTGGLTDTQYF. The CDR3 coding sequence is TGTGCCAGCAGCCCGACAGGGGGACTAACAGATACGCAGTATTTT. The rearrangement joins TRBV28 to TRBJ2-3; 9 bases fit TRBD1. V lost 6 bases to trimming and J lost 3 bases; unmatched junction nucleotides: 7. CDR1 and CDR2 from the germline V gene are MDHEN and SYDVKM. The CDR3 contains 15 residues.

The chain combines TRBV7-9 with TRBJ1-2, with D possibly matching TRBD1 (6 bases). Trimming took 3 bases from V and 5 from J, leaving 10 bases between them. This CDR3 is built from 13 residues. CDR1 SEHNR and CDR2 FQNEAQ come from the germline V gene (reference sequence). The CDR3 loop reads CASSLGQGYGYTF. Written as DNA, the CDR3 is TGTGCCAGCAGCTTGGGCCAGGGGTATGGCTACACCTTC.

This clone was seen just once. This chain uses TRBV7-9 with TRBJ1-1; D is perhaps TRBD1 (5 bases). V was clipped by 5 bases and J by 0 bases, with 13 bases between them. The CDR3 spans 15 residues. The germline V gene has CDR1 SEHNR and CDR2 FQNEAQ (reference sequence). The CDR3 here is CASSPPTVMNTEAFF. The CDR3 coding sequence is TGTGCCAGCAGCCCCCCGACAGTAATGAACACTGAAGCTTTCTTT.

This sequence joins TRBV4-1 and TRBJ2-1; D ambiguous. The length of the CDR3 is 13 residues. V shed 0 bases and J shed 10 bases, with 10 bases lying between them. Germline V lookup: CDR1 MGHRA, CDR2 YSYEKL. CDR3 sequence: CASSQDRGREQFF. CDR3 sequence (DNA): TGCGCCAGCAGCCAAGACCGAGGCAGGGAGCAGTTCTTC.

There are a few counts of this clone. The J gene is TRBJ2-4, the V gene TRBV4-1, with a tentative D call TRBD2 (6 bases). V was pared by 0 bases and J by 8 bases, with 14 bases between. Germline lookup yields CDR1 MGHRA and CDR2 YSYEKL. This CDR3 contains 15 residues. In DNA form, the CDR3 reads TGCGCCAGCAGCCAAGATGCGGGACTTTGGGACATTCAGTACTTC. Translating gives CASSQDAGLWDIQYF.

CDR3 sequence (DNA): TGCGCCAGCAGCGGGCAGGGGATTCGCGGGGAGCAGTACTTC. Translation gives CASSGQGIRGEQYF. The gene calls are TRBV5-1 and TRBJ2-7; D perhaps matches TRBD1 (6 bases). The CDR3 has 14 residues. Germline V CDR1 and CDR2: SGHRS, YFSETQ. Trimming stripped 4 bases from V and 7 bases from J, with 18 bases between.

Of note for this clone: Germline is not matched at one junction end, which may reflect a read error. The chain couples TRBV18 to TRBJ1-5; the match to TRBD1 covers 10 bases. The CDR3 is 15 residues long. Germline assignment: CDR1 KGHSH and CDR2 LQKENI. This chain's CDR3 is CASSRQGASDQPQHF. Here the CDR3 DNA reads TGTGCCAGCTCACGACAGGGGGCTAGCGATCAGCCCCAGCATTTT.

This chain uses TRBV5-1 with TRBJ1-1; D ambiguous. The germline V gene encodes CDR1 SGHRS and CDR2 YFSETQ. Trimming shortened V by 0 bases and J by 1 base, and 7 bases separated the two germline ends. This CDR3 region has 14 residues. The CDR3 DNA sequence: TGCGCCAGCAGCTTGGTCGTGGGGAACACTGAAGCTTTCTTT. Protein sequence: CASSLVVGNTEAFF.